These 25 T cell receptor beta chains share one sample of origin, sequenced in a study of T-cell reconstitution after alpha-beta-depleted transplantation in children. Preparation of the TCRbeta library used unique molecular identifiers. TCRdb used MiXCR to reprocess the PCR reads, holding one entry per CDR3 protein. The repertoire has 250,000 to 300,000 distinct CDR3 sequences, 10% of them found once; the top ten carry roughly 7.1%. The material sequenced was PBMCs, taken before TCRalphabeta/CD19-depleted stem cell transplant. Source of these receptors: a boy younger than two with acute myeloid leukemia, due to receive a stem cell transplant.

In regard to this clonotype: With a much larger clone just one base away, this may be a read error. This chain links TRBV12-3 or TRBV12-4 with TRBJ2-5, with D maybe TRBD2 (7 bases). There are 19 residues in the CDR3. The DNA of the CDR3 is TGTGCCAGCTGTTTAGCGCGGGGGCAGGTGATTAGAAGGCAAGAGACCCAGTACTTC. It translates to CASCLARGQVIRRQETQYF.

This clonotype was counted ten times or more. This chain uses TRBV12-3 or TRBV12-4 with TRBJ2-5; D tentatively fits TRBD1 or TRBD2 (5 bases each). This CDR3 is built from 13 residues. V lost 6 bases and J lost 4, with 12 bases in between. CDR3 in amino acids: CASSLGRVETQYF. The DNA of the CDR3 is TGTGCCAGCAGCCTGGGGCGGGTAGAGACCCAGTACTTC.

The table lists this clonotype with many counts. The chain links TRBV7-3 to TRBJ2-1; 12 nucleotides match TRBD2. The CDR3 extends over 15 amino acids. Germline loops: CDR1 SGHTA, CDR2 FQGTGA. With V trimmed by 4 bases and J by 5 bases, 3 bases remained unmatched. The DNA for the CDR3 is TGTGCCAGCAGCTCTAGCGGGGGGGCCGACAATGAGCAGTTCTTC. Translating it yields CASSSSGGADNEQFF.

The rearrangement uses TRBV9 and TRBJ2-2; tentative D call: TRBD2 (5 bases). CDR1 is SGDLS and CDR2 is YYNGEE in the germline V gene. Trimming cost V 0 bases and J 8 bases, with 11 bases left between them. This CDR3 contains 14 residues. As DNA, the CDR3 is TGTGCCAGCAGCGTAGGTCCAGTAGCGGGGGAGCTGTTTTTT. Protein sequence: CASSVGPVAGELFF.

For this clonotype: Given a much more abundant clone one base away, this may be a read error. V gene TRBV14 combines with J gene TRBJ2-7; D possibly corresponds to TRBD1 (6 bases). Germline V CDR1 and CDR2: SGHDN, FVKESK. V was cut by 4 bases and J by 0 bases, with 10 bases left in between. The CDR3 contains 14 residues. CDR3 region: CASSPWDISYEQYF. The CDR3 DNA sequence: TGTGCCAGCAGCCCCTGGGACATCTCCTACGAGCAGTACTTC.

This clonotype was observed at least ten times. V usage is TRBV7-9 and J usage is TRBJ2-1; D tentatively fits TRBD1 or TRBD2 (6 bases each). V lost 5 bases, J lost 8 bases, and 16 bases lay in between. This CDR3 contains 14 residues. The germline gives CDR1 SEHNR, CDR2 FQNEAQ (reference sequence). The CDR3: CASSLRGPSDEQFF. CDR3 bases: TGTGCCAGCAGCCTCCGGGGGCCGAGCGATGAGCAGTTCTTC.

This clonotype has more than one count but fewer than ten. This rearrangement joins TRBV5-1 to TRBJ2-1, with D unresolved. Looked up from germline, CDR1 is SGHRS and CDR2 is YFSETQ. The CDR3 consists of 15 residues. Trimming removed 4 bases from V and 3 bases from J, with 14 bases in between. CDR3 residues: CASSLLWAGYNEQFF. DNA for the CDR3: TGCGCCAGCAGCCTCCTTTGGGCAGGCTACAATGAGCAGTTCTTC.

This clonotype was recorded at least ten times. V usage is TRBV29-1 and J usage is TRBJ2-7; D remains unclear. Germline CDR1 and CDR2: SQVTM and ANQGSEA. Deletions cut 5 bases from V and 1 base from J, with 12 bases between. The length of the CDR3 is 13 residues. CDR3: CSVRLAPSYEQYF. The CDR3 region has the DNA TGCAGCGTTAGGTTGGCGCCATCCTACGAGCAGTACTTC.

The gene calls are TRBV12-3 or TRBV12-4 and TRBJ2-5; D is unresolved. Trimming stripped 2 bases from V and 3 bases from J, with 10 bases between. The CDR3 is made up of 14 amino acids. The CDR3 coding sequence is TGTGCCAGCAGTTTACTCCGGACGGAAGAGACCCAGTACTTC. Residues: CASSLLRTEETQYF.

V is TRBV9 and J is TRBJ2-3; D is undetermined. Germline values: CDR1 SGDLS, CDR2 YYNGEE. The CDR3 sequence is 14 residues long. The V gene lost 2 bases and the J gene lost 1 base, with 8 bases spanning the gap. The CDR3 DNA reads as TGTGCCAGCAGCGTGCGGCAGGGCACAGATACGCAGTATTTT. This translates into CASSVRQGTDTQYF.

This clonotype was counted only a few times. The genes are TRBV7-6 and TRBJ1-1; a possible D gene is TRBD1 (5 bases). This CDR3 spans 14 amino acids. Germline loops: CDR1 SGHVS, CDR2 FNYEAQ. V was shortened by 5 bases and J by 4 bases, with 14 bases between the two germline ends. CDR3 in DNA: TGTGCCAGCAGCCCCTGGGACGGCTCCACTGAAGCTTTCTTT. This gives the protein CASSPWDGSTEAFF.

This clonotype was recorded at least ten times. The chain links TRBV5-6 to TRBJ2-7; D remains ambiguous. Germline-derived CDR1 and CDR2 are SGHDT and YYEEEE. V was shortened by 0 bases and J by 3 bases, with 7 bases between the two germline ends. The CDR3 is 13 residues long. The CDR3 DNA is TGTGCCAGCAGCTTGGGAATCGGCTACGAGCAGTACTTC. Amino acids: CASSLGIGYEQYF.

This clonotype has more than one count but fewer than ten. The V and J genes are TRBV5-6 and TRBJ2-2; D is undetermined. CDR1 SGHDT and CDR2 YYEEEE come from the germline V gene. Trimming stripped 0 bases from V and 2 bases from J, with 8 bases between. The CDR3 is 15 residues long. The CDR3 nucleotides are TGTGCCAGCAGCTTGGGGCAGCTCAACACCGGGGAGCTGTTTTTT. This codes for CASSLGQLNTGELFF.

This clonotype was seen repeatedly, ten times or more. V gene TRBV6-2 or TRBV6-3 combines with J gene TRBJ2-2, with D maybe TRBD1 (6 bases). V lost 2 bases and J 4 bases, leaving 8 bases between the germline ends. CDR3 size: 14 residues. Germline assignment: CDR1 MNHEY and CDR2 SVGEGT. CDR3 sequence reads: CASSYTGITGELFF. CDR3 bases: TGTGCCAGCAGTTACACAGGGATCACCGGGGAGCTGTTTTTT.

This clonotype was seen a few times. The V call is TRBV30, the J call TRBJ2-2; D possibly corresponds to TRBD2 (6 bases). CDR1 GTSNPN and CDR2 SVGIG come from the germline V gene (reference sequence). This CDR3 is built from 14 residues. V was trimmed by 5 bases and J by 8 bases, leaving 18 bases between them. The CDR3 region is CAWDPGVSGGELFF. The CDR3 nucleotides are TGTGCCTGGGACCCGGGGGTCTCGGGTGGGGAGCTGTTTTTT.

This clonotype was observed a handful of times. This sequence may be a read error, since a much larger clone differs from it by one base. The chain recombines TRBV7-2 with TRBJ2-5, with D uncertain. CDR1 and CDR2 from the germline V gene are SGHTA and FQGNSA. The CDR3 loop spans 12 amino acids. The CDR3 here is CANSSTVQTQYF. CDR3 coding DNA: TGTGCCAACAGCTCCACGGTCCAGACCCAGTACTTC.

This clonotype was seen many times. The gene calls are TRBV7-2 and TRBJ1-4; D ambiguous. Trimming shortened V by 5 bases and J by 10 bases, and 17 bases separated the two germline ends. This CDR3 region has 14 residues. The germline gives CDR1 SGHTA, CDR2 FQGNSA. Here the CDR3 DNA reads TGTGCCAGCAGCGTACACCCATTAGAGGGAAAACTGTTTTTT. This sequence encodes CASSVHPLEGKLFF.

A few counts support this clonotype. The rearrangement links TRBV5-1 to TRBJ2-2; 9 nucleotides align to TRBD1. This CDR3 comprises 14 residues. Per the germline V gene, CDR1 is SGHRS and CDR2 is YFSETQ. V dropped 4 bases and J dropped 7; count of bases not matched to a gene: 5. This chain's CDR3 is CASSPGQGGGELFF. CDR3 in DNA: TGCGCCAGCAGCCCGGGACAGGGAGGCGGGGAGCTGTTTTTT.

There are many counts of this clonotype. The rearrangement links TRBV2 to TRBJ2-3; possibly TRBD2 for D (6 bases). Looked up from germline, CDR1 is SNHLY and CDR2 is FYNNEI. Trimming shortened V by 1 base and J by 2 bases, and 22 bases separated the two germline ends. CDR3 size: 19 residues. The CDR3 DNA follows: TGTGCCAGCAGTGAAGACCCCTTCCTTGGCGGGGCTCACACAGATACGCAGTATTTT. Translated, it gives CASSEDPFLGGAHTDTQYF.

This clonotype was recorded many times. V is TRBV24-1 and J is TRBJ2-5; TRBD1 matches at 12 bases. Losses at the gene ends were 4 bases for V and 4 bases for J; bases not matched to a gene: 9. Germline CDR1 is KGHDR and CDR2 is SFDVKD. There are 17 residues in the CDR3. The CDR3 reads CATSEGPGTGGGETQYF. The CDR3 DNA is TGTGCCACCAGTGAGGGACCCGGGACAGGGGGCGGAGAGACCCAGTACTTC.

This clonotype was observed at least ten times. The J gene is TRBJ2-7, the V gene TRBV12-3 or TRBV12-4, with TRBD1 identical over 8 bases. The CDR3 covers 15 residues. V lost 4 bases and J lost 3; bases outside the gene matches: 8. CDR3 sequence: CASSSGQGGIYEQYF. The CDR3 DNA reads as TGTGCCAGCAGTTCCGGACAGGGCGGAATCTACGAGCAGTACTTC.

There are many counts of this clonotype. The CDR3 bases are TGCGCCAGCAGCCAAGGAAAGGTCAGAGGGGACAATGAGCAGTTCTTC. Protein product: CASSQGKVRGDNEQFF. The V call is TRBV4-3, the J call TRBJ2-1, with D possibly being TRBD1 or TRBD2 (5 bases each). This CDR3 is 16 amino acids long. V lost 1 base and J 5 bases, leaving 15 bases between the germline ends. From germline, CDR1 is LGHNA and CDR2 YSLEER.

This clonotype was seen ten or more times. The V call is TRBV7-9, the J call TRBJ2-7, with 9 bases lining up with TRBD1. CDR1 SEHNR and CDR2 FQNEAQ come from the germline V gene (reference sequence). The trim removed 11 bases at V and 3 bases at J, leaving 11 bases unmatched. This CDR3 is 14 amino acids long. CDR3 protein: CAGASGTGHYEQYF. The CDR3 nucleotides are TGTGCCGGGGCCTCCGGGACAGGGCACTACGAGCAGTACTTC.

Many counts were recorded for this clonotype. In DNA, the CDR3 is TGTGCCAGCAGCCAACCGGGACTAGGAACAGATACGCAGTATTTT. Amino acids: CASSQPGLGTDTQYF. This chain uses TRBV7-2 with TRBJ2-3; 8 nucleotides match TRBD2. This CDR3 has 15 amino acids. V dropped 5 bases and J dropped 3; count of bases not matched to a gene: 7. CDR1 and CDR2 (germline): SGHTA, FQGNSA. Full variable domain (missing parts from reference TRBV7-2 and TRBJ2-3): GAGVSQSPSNKVTEKGKDVELRCDPISGHTALYWYRQSLGQGLEFLIYFQGNSAPDKSGLPSDRFSAERTGGSVSTLTIQRTQQEDSAVYLCASSQPGLGTDTQYFGPGTRLTVL.

V gene TRBV7-2 combines with J gene TRBJ2-7, with TRBD2 identical over 8 bases. The germline V gene has CDR1 SGHTA and CDR2 FQGNSA. Unmatched junction bases numbered 4, after V lost 7 bases and J lost 5 bases. The CDR3 is 12 residues long. The CDR3 bases are TGTGCCAGCACTCGGGGGGGCCACGAGCAGTACTTC. It specifies CASTRGGHEQYF.